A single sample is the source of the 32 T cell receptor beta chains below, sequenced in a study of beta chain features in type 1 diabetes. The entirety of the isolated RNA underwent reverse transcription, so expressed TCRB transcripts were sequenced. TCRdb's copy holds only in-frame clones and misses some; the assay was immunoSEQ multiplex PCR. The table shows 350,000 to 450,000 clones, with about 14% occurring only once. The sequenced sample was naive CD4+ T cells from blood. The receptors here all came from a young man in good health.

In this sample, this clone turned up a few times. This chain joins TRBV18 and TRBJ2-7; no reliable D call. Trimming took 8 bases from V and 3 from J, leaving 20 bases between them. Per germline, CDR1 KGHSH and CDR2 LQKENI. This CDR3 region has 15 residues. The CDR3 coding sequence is TGTGCCAGCCCCCCCGCGAGGATGAGAGACTACGAGCAGTACGTC. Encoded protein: CASPPARMRDYEQYV.

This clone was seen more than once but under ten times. CDR3 loop: CASSPPVAGIAKNIQYF. The CDR3 nucleotides read TGTGCCAGCTCACCACCGGTAGCTGGGATAGCCAAAAACATTCAGTACTTC. The chain has TRBV18 and TRBJ2-4; D unclear. The germline CDR1 and CDR2 sequences are KGHSH and LQKENI. CDR3 length: 17 residues. Trimming removed 0 bases at V and 0 bases at J, with 12 bases between.

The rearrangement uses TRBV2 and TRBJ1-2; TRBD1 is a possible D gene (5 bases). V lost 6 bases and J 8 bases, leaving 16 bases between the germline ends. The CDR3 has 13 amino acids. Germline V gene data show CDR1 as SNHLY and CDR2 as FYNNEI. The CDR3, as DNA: TGTGCCAGCAGAGGAACAGGTGTTTGGGGCTACACCTTC. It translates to CASRGTGVWGYTF.

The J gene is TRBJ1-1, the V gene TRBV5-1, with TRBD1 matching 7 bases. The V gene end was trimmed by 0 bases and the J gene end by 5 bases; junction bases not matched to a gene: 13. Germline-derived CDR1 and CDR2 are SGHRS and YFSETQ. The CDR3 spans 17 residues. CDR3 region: CASSLEGQALPGTEAFF. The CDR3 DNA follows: TGCGCCAGCAGCTTGGAAGGACAGGCGCTTCCTGGGACTGAAGCTTTCTTT.

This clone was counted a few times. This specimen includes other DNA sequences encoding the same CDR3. CDR3 protein: CASSVATGDYEQYF. The CDR3 region has the DNA TGTGCCAGCAGCGTAGCTACAGGGGACTACGAGCAGTACTTC. The J gene is TRBJ2-7, the V gene TRBV9; 7 nucleotides align to TRBD1. This CDR3 is built from 14 residues. V was clipped by 0 bases and J by 3 bases; unmatched bases: 3. CDR1 is SGDLS, CDR2 YYNGEE, per germline.

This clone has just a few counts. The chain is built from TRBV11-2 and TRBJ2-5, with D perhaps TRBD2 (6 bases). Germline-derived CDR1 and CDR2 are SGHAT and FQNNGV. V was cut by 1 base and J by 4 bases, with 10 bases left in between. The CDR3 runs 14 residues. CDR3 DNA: TGTGCCAGCAGCTTAGTGGGGAGGTTAGAGACCCAGTACTTC. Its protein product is CASSLVGRLETQYF.

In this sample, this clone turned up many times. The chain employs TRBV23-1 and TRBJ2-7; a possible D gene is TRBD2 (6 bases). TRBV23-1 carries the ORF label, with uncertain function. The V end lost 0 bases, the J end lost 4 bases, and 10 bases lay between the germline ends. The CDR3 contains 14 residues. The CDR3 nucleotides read TGCGCCAGCAGTCAATCGACCGGGGGATACGAGCAGTACGTC. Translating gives CASSQSTGGYEQYV.

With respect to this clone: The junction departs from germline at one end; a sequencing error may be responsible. As DNA, the CDR3 is TGTGCCAGCAGCCAAGATTGGGACAAGGTATTACTTTTT. Translating gives CASSQDWDKVLLF. The chain couples TRBV4-2 to TRBJ1-4, with a weak D call TRBD1 (6 bases). From germline, CDR1 is LGHNA and CDR2 YNFKEQ. The CDR3 consists of 13 residues.

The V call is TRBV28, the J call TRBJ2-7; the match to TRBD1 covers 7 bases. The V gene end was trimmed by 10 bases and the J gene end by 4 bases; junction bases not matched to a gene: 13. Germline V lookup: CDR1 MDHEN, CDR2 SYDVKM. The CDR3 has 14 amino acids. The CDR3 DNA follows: TGTGCCACCTCCCGTAGACAGGGCTTTTACGAGCAGTACGTC. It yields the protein CATSRRQGFYEQYV.

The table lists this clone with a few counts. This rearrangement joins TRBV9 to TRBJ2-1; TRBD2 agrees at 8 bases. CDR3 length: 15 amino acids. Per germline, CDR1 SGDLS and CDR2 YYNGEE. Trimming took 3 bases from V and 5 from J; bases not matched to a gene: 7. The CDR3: CASSGSGGPNNEQFF. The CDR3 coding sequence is TGTGCCAGCAGCGGGAGCGGGGGCCCGAACAATGAGCAGTTCTTC.

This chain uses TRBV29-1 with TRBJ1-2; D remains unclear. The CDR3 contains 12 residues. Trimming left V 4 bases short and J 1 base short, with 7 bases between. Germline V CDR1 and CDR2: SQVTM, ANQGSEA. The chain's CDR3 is CSVGGINYGYTF. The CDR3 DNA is TGCAGCGTTGGCGGCATTAACTATGGCTACACCTTC.

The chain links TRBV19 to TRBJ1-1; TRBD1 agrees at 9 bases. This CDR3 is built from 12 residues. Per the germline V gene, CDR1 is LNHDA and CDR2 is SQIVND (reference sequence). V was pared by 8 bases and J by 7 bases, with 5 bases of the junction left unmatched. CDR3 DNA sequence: TGTGCCAGTTACAGGGGGCTGGGTGAAGCTTTCTTT. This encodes CASYRGLGEAFF.

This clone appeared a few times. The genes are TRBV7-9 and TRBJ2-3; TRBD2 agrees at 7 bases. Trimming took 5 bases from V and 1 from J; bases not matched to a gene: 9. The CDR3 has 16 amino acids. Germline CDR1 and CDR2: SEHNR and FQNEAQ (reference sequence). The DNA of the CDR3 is TGTGCCAGCAGCCGGAGCGGGGATAGAGGCACAGATACGCAGTATTTT. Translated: CASSRSGDRGTDTQYF. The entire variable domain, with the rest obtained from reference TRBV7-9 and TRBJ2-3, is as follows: DTGVSQNPRHKITKRGQNVTFRCDPISEHNRLYWYRQTLGQGPEFLTYFQNEAQLEKSRLLSDRFSAERPKGSFSTLEIQRTEQGDSAMYLCASSRSGDRGTDTQYFGPGTRLTVL.

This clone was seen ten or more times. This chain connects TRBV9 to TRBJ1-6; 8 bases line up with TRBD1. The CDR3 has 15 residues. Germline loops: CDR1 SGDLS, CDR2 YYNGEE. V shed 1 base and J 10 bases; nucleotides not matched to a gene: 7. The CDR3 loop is CASSVLDREGSPLHF. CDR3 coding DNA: TGTGCCAGCAGCGTACTGGACAGGGAGGGCTCACCCCTCCACTTT.

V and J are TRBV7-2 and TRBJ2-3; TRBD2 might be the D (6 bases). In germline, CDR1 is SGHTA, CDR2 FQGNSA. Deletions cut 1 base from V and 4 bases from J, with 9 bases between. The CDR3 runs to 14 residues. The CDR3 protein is CASSLGRDSDTQYF. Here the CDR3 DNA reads TGTGCCAGCAGCTTAGGACGGGACTCAGATACGCAGTATTTT. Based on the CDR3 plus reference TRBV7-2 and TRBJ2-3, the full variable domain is GAGVSQSPSNKVTEKGKDVELRCDPISGHTALYWYRQSLGQGLEFLIYFQGNSAPDKSGLPSDRFSAERTGGSVSTLTIQRTQQEDSAVYLCASSLGRDSDTQYFGPGTRLTVL.

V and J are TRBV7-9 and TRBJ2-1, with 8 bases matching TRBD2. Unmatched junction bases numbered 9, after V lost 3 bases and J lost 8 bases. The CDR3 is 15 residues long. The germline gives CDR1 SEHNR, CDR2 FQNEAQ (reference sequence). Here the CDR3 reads CASSFTSGAGDEQFF. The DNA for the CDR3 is TGTGCCAGCAGCTTTACTAGCGGTGCAGGGGATGAGCAGTTCTTC. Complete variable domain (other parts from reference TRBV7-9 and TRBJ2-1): DTGVSQNPRHKITKRGQNVTFRCDPISEHNRLYWYRQTLGQGPEFLTYFQNEAQLEKSRLLSDRFSAERPKGSFSTLEIQRTEQGDSAMYLCASSFTSGAGDEQFFGPGTRLTVL.

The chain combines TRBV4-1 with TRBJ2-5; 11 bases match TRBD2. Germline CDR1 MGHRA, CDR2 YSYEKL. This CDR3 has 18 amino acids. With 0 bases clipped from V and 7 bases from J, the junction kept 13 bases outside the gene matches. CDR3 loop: CASSQDLTSGKFGRTQYF. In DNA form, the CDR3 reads TGCGCCAGCAGCCAAGATCTGACTAGCGGGAAGTTTGGAAGGACCCAGTACTTC.

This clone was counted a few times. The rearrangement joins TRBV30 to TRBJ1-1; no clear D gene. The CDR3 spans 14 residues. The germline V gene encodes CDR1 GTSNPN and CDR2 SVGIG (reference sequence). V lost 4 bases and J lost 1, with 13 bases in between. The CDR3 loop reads CAWKNGFGNTEAFF. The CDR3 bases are TGTGCCTGGAAGAACGGGTTCGGGAACACTGAAGCTTTCTTT.

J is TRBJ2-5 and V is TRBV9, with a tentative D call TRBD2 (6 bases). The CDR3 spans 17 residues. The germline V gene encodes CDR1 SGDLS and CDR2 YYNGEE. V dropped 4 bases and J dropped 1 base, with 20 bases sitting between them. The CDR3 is CASSIGTPGWGQETQYF. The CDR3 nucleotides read TGTGCCAGCAGCATCGGGACTCCAGGTTGGGGCCAAGAGACCCAGTACTTC.

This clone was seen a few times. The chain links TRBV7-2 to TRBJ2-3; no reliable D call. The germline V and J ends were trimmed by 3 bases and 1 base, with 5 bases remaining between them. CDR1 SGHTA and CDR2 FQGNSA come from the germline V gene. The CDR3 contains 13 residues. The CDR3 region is CASSLIGTDTQYF. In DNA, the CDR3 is TGTGCCAGCAGCTTGATTGGCACAGATACGCAGTATTTT.

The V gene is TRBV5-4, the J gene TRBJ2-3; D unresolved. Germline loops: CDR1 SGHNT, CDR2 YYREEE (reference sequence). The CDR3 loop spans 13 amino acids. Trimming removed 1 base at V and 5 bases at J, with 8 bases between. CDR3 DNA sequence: TGTGCCAGCAGCTTGACTCTAGTAGATACGCAGTATTTT. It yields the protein CASSLTLVDTQYF.

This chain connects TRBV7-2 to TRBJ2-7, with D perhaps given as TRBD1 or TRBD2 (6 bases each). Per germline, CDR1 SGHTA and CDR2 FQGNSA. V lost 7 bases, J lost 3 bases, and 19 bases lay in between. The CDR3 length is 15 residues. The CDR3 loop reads CASTPEGGSIYEQYF. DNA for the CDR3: TGTGCCAGCACCCCAGAGGGGGGCTCTATCTACGAGCAGTACTTC.

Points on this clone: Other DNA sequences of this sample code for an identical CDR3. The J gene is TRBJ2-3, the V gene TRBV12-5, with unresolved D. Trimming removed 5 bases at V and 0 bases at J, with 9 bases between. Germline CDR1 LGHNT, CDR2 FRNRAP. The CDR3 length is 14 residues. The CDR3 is CASGLGSSTDTQYF. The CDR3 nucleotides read TGTGCTAGTGGTCTAGGTTCGAGCACAGATACGCAGTATTTT.

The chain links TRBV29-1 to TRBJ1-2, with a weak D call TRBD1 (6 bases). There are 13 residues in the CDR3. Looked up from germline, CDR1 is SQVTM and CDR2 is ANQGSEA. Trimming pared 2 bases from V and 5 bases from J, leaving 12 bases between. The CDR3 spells CSVEQGKGYGYTF. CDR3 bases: TGCAGCGTTGAACAGGGGAAAGGTTATGGCTACACCTTC.

The CDR3 nucleotides are TGCGCCAGCAGCTCCGGGACCTCGGGTGAGCAGTTCTTC. Translation gives CASSSGTSGEQFF. The chain has TRBV5-1 and TRBJ2-1; possibly TRBD1 or TRBD2 for D (5 bases each). Germline CDR1 reads SGHRS; CDR2 reads YFSETQ. The CDR3 has 13 amino acids. V was pared by 3 bases and J by 9 bases, with 13 bases between.

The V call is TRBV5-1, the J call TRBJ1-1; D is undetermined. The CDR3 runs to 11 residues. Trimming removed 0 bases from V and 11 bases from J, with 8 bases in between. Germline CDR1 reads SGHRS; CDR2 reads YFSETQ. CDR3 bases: TGCGCCAGCAGCTTGGAGATGCGGGCTTTCTTT. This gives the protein CASSLEMRAFF.

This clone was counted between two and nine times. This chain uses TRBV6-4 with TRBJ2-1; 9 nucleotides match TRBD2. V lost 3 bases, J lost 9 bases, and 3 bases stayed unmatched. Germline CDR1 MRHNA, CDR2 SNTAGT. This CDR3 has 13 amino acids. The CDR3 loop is CASSDLTSGEQFF. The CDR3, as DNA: TGTGCCAGCAGTGATCTGACTAGCGGTGAGCAGTTCTTC.

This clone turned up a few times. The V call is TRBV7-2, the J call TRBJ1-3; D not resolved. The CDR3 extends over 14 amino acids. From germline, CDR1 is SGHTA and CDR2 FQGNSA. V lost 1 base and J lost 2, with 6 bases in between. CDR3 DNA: TGTGCCAGCAGCTTAGGTCAGCCTGGAAACACCATATATTTT. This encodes CASSLGQPGNTIYF.

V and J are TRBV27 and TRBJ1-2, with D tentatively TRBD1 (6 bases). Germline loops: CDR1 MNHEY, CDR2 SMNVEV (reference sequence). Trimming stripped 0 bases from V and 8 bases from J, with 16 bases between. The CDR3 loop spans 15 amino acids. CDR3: CASSLSRENRDGYTF. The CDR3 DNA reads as TGTGCCAGCAGTTTATCCCGCGAAAACAGGGACGGCTACACCTTC.

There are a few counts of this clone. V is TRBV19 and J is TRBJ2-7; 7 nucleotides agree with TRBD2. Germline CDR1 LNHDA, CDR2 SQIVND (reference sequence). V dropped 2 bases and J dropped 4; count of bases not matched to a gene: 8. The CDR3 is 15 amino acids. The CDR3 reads CASSISASGFYEQYV. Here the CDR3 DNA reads TGTGCCAGTAGTATATCGGCTAGCGGCTTTTACGAGCAGTACGTC.

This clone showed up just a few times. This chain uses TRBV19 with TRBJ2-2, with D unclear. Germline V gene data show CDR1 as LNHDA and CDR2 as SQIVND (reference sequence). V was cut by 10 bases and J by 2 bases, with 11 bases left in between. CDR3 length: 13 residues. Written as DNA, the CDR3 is TGTGCCACCTGGGTCAGTAACACCGGGGAGCTGTTTTTT. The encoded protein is CATWVSNTGELFF. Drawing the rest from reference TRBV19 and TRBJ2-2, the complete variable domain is DGGITQSPKYLFRKEGQNVTLSCEQNLNHDAMYWYRQDPGQGLRLIYYSQIVNDFQKGDIAEGYSVSREKKESFPLTVTSAQKNPTAFYLCATWVSNTGELFFGEGSRLTVL.

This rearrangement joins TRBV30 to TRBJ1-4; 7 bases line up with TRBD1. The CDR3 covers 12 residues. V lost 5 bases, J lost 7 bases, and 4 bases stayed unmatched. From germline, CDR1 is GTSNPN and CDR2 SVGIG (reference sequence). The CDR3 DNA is TGTGCCTGGGGACAGGCCCCTGAAAAACTGTTTTTT. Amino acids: CAWGQAPEKLFF.